The clone carrying this TCR beta chain showed up just a few times. Sequencing was performed with immunoSEQ multiplex PCR; in TCRdb, only in-frame clones are kept and a portion is missing. The data contain about 410,000 clones, around 90% of them singletons. The data derive from a study of control samples from healthy donors and cancer patients. V was shortened by 7 bases and J by 5 bases, with 9 bases between the two germline ends. Germline CDR1 reads LNHDA; CDR2 reads SQIVND (reference sequence). The CDR3 extends over 12 amino acids. The receptor's source is a man aged 35-49 years with head and neck cancer. The source material was PBMCs. The chain couples TRBV19 to TRBJ1-5; D gene uncertain. The CDR3 protein is CASMDGDQPQHF. The CDR3 DNA is TGTGCCAGTATGGACGGGGATCAGCCCCAGCATTTT.